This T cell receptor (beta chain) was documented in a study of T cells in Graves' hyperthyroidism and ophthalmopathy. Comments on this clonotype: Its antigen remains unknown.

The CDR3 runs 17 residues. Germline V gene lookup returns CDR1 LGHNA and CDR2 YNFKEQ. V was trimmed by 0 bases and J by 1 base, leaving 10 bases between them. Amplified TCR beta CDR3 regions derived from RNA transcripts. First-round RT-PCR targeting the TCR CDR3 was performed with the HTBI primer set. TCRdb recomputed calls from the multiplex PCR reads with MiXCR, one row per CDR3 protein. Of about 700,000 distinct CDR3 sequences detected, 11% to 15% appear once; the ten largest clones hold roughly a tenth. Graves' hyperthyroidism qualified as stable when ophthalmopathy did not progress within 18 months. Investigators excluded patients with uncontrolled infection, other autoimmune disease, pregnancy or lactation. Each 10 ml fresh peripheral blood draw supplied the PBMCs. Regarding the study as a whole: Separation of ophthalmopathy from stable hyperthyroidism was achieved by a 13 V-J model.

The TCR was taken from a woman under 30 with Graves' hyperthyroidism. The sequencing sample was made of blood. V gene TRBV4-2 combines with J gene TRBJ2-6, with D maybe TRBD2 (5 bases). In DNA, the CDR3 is TGTGCCAGCAGCCAAGATCGGGGATTGTCTGGGGCCAACGTCCTGACTTTC. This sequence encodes CASSQDRGLSGANVLTF.